These T cell receptor beta chains were read from a single sample in a study of T cell repertoires in cytomegalovirus infection. TCRdb fed the reads into MiXCR, producing one record per CDR3 protein. The sample gives roughly 320,000 distinct CDR3 sequences, 9.6% of which show up once; around 2.6% is in the top ten. Source material: PBMCs. Source of these receptors: a human donor in good health (CMV status not recorded). Some clones in this sample may be carry-over from other donors' samples. Both conserved end residues are part of each CDR3. The D gene is left open where the match is weak. Clone size is shown for a subset of rows, as once, few, many or a class of expanded clone.

CDR3aa | CDR3nt | abundance | v_gene | d_gene | j_gene
CASSESGGRGNEQFF | TGCGCCAGCAGTGAATCGGGCGGACGGGGGAATGAGCAGTTCTTC | few | TRBV10-2 | - | TRBJ2-1
CASSPDREGLFF | TGTGCCAGCAGCCCAGACAGGGAAGGGTTGTTTTTT | - | TRBV7-9 | TRBD1 | TRBJ1-4
CASSYRGDYTEAFF | TGTGCCAGCAGCTACCGGGGGGACTACACTGAAGCTTTCTTT | few | TRBV3-1 | - | TRBJ1-1
CASSYSGKYNEQFF | TGTGCCAGCAGCTACTCCGGGAAGTACAATGAGCAGTTCTTC | many | TRBV12-3/TRBV12-4 | - | TRBJ2-1
CASSMQTGVRAEEQFF | TGTGCCAGTAGTATGCAAACGGGGGTGCGGGCAGAGGAGCAGTTCTTC | many | TRBV19 | - | TRBJ2-1
CASSLSGDVRETQYF | TGTGCCAGCAGCCTTAGCGGGGACGTCCGAGAGACCCAGTACTTC | - | TRBV7-2 | TRBD2 | TRBJ2-5
CAIRMQSGNEQYF | TGTGCCATCAGAATGCAGTCAGGCAACGAGCAGTACTTC | many | TRBV10-3 | - | TRBJ2-7
CASSREDSYEQYF | TGTGCCAGCAGTCGGGAGGATAGCTACGAGCAGTACTTC | many | TRBV7-2 | TRBD2 | TRBJ2-7
CASSLYLGYHQPQHF | TGTGCCAGCAGCCTGTACCTCGGGTATCACCAGCCCCAGCATTTT | few | TRBV7-2 | - | TRBJ1-5
CASHTPPGEVTEAFF | TGTGCCTCGCACACACCACCTGGAGAGGTAACTGAAGCTTTCTTT | few | TRBV13 | - | TRBJ1-1
CASSTRTGGNEKLFF | TGTGCCAGCAGCACCCGGACAGGGGGCAATGAAAAACTGTTTTTT | many | TRBV7-2 | TRBD1 | TRBJ1-4
CASRGLRYNEQFF | TGTGCCAGCAGGGGGCTCCGATACAATGAGCAGTTCTTC | many | TRBV6-8 | - | TRBJ2-1
CASSEAGNYGYTF | TGTGCCAGCAGTGAAGCAGGGAACTATGGCTACACCTTC | many | TRBV6-1 | - | TRBJ1-2
CASSPRRSNQPQHF | TGTGCCAGCAGTCCCCGACGGAGCAATCAGCCCCAGCATTTT | many | TRBV6-1 | - | TRBJ1-5
CASSLFGVSGELFF | TGTGCCAGCAGTTTATTCGGGGTCTCCGGGGAGCTGTTTTTT | many | TRBV28 | - | TRBJ2-2
CASSLRIQPQHF | TGTGCCAGCAGTCTTCGAATTCAGCCCCAGCATTTT | many | TRBV6-2/TRBV6-3 | - | TRBJ1-5
CASSDGTDIYEQYF | TGCGCCAGCAGCGACGGGACAGATATCTACGAGCAGTACTTC | few | TRBV5-1 | TRBD1 | TRBJ2-7
CASSPGTTEAFF | TGTGCCAGCAGCCCCGGGACCACTGAAGCTTTCTTT | many | TRBV7-9 | - | TRBJ1-1
CSARRLPTYYEQYF | TGCAGTGCTAGAAGGCTGCCGACCTACTACGAGCAGTACTTC | few | TRBV20-1 | - | TRBJ2-7
CASRFLNTEAFF | TGTGCCAGCAGGTTCCTGAACACTGAAGCTTTCTTT | few | TRBV6-5 | - | TRBJ1-1
CASSLASFGGYGYTF | TGTGCCAGCAGTTTAGCCTCCTTCGGGGGTTATGGCTACACCTTC | many | TRBV28 | - | TRBJ1-2
CASSPGRNYNEQFF | TGTGCCAGCAGCCCAGGGAGAAACTACAATGAGCAGTTCTTC | - | TRBV7-8 | - | TRBJ2-1
CASSNRDIHNEQFF | TGTGCCAGCAGCAACCGGGACATACACAATGAGCAGTTCTTC | many | TRBV7-8 | - | TRBJ2-1
CASSYRDQGEEETQYF | TGTGCCAGCAGCTACCGGGACCAAGGAGAGGAGGAGACCCAGTACTTC | many | TRBV7-9 | - | TRBJ2-5
CASSLANHHHEQYF | TGTGCCAGCAGCTTAGCTAATCATCACCACGAGCAGTACTTC | many | TRBV7-9 | - | TRBJ2-7
CASSFLASGGETQYF | TGTGCCAGCAGTTTTTTGGCTAGCGGGGGTGAGACCCAGTACTTC | many | TRBV12-3/TRBV12-4 | TRBD2 | TRBJ2-5
CSATQELARPTYNEQFF | TGCAGTGCTACCCAGGAGCTAGCGCGGCCCACCTACAATGAGCAGTTCTTC | many | TRBV20-1 | - | TRBJ2-1
CASSPGTLNQPQHF | TGTGCCAGCAGTCCCGGGACACTAAATCAGCCCCAGCATTTT | many | TRBV7-2 | - | TRBJ1-5
CASSLAGTGYNSPLHF | TGTGCCAGCAGCTTGGCGGGGACGGGATATAATTCACCCCTCCACTTT | many | TRBV5-5 | - | TRBJ1-6
CASSRRGQPYEQYF | TGTGCCAGCAGTCGCCGTGGACAACCCTACGAGCAGTACTTC | many | TRBV28 | - | TRBJ2-7
CASSETTGVYGYTF | TGTGCCAGCAGTGAAACCACAGGAGTCTATGGCTACACCTTC | many | TRBV25-1 | - | TRBJ1-2
CASSESWTGTSRDTQYF | TGTGCCAGCAGTGAATCCTGGACAGGGACCTCAAGGGATACGCAGTATTTT | many | TRBV6-1 | TRBD1 | TRBJ2-3
CASSRGLETGAFF | TGTGCCAGCAGCCGGGGGCTCGAAACGGGGGCTTTCTTT | - | TRBV13 | - | TRBJ1-1
CASSELGGTEAFF | TGTGCCAGCAGTGAACTAGGAGGCACTGAAGCTTTCTTT | many | TRBV6-1 | - | TRBJ1-1
CASSQSQANYGYTF | TGCGCCAGCAGTCAATCCCAGGCTAACTATGGCTACACCTTC | few | TRBV23-1 | - | TRBJ1-2
CASRNSGQGNTGELFF | TGTGCCAGCAGGAACTCGGGACAGGGGAACACCGGGGAGCTGTTTTTT | many | TRBV6-1 | TRBD1 | TRBJ2-2
CSAPRTGTDTQYF | TGCAGTGCTCCCCGGACAGGCACAGATACGCAGTATTTT | many | TRBV20-1 | - | TRBJ2-3
CASSYVTGTNEQYF | TGTGCCAGCAGTTACGTCACAGGGACCAATGAGCAGTACTTC | many | TRBV6-6 | - | TRBJ2-7
CASSAAGGGYEQFF | TGTGCCAGCAGTGCTGCAGGGGGGGGTTATGAGCAGTTCTTC | many | TRBV28 | - | TRBJ2-1
CASSTGQEDTEAFF | TGCGCCAGCAGCACAGGACAGGAGGACACTGAAGCTTTCTTT | - | TRBV5-1 | TRBD1 | TRBJ1-1
CASSQGAVQPQHF | TGTGCCAGCAGCCAAGGAGCGGTTCAGCCCCAGCATTTT | few | TRBV14 | - | TRBJ1-5
CASSPKHHSTDTQYF | TGTGCCAGCAGCCCGAAGCACCATAGCACAGATACGCAGTATTTT | many | TRBV11-2 | - | TRBJ2-3
CASSITRYGYTF | TGTGCCAGCAGTATCACACGGTATGGCTACACCTTC | many | TRBV28 | - | TRBJ1-2
CASSSLTGSTDTQYF | TGTGCCAGCAGCTCCTTGACAGGGAGCACAGATACGCAGTATTTT | many | TRBV5-6 | TRBD1 | TRBJ2-3
CASSRAGLAQETQYF | TGTGCCAGCAGCCGTGCGGGACTAGCCCAAGAGACCCAGTACTTC | many | TRBV7-2 | TRBD2 | TRBJ2-5
CASSTDQGSNQPQHF | TGTGCCAGCAGCACCGACCAGGGATCCAATCAGCCCCAGCATTTT | many | TRBV7-9 | - | TRBJ1-5
CASSQDPGEGYRGPQHF | TGCGCCAGCAGCCAAGATCCGGGTGAGGGGTACCGGGGGCCCCAGCATTTT | many | TRBV4-3 | - | TRBJ1-5
CASRGEPRSGNQPQHF | TGTGCCAGCAGAGGGGAACCCCGATCCGGCAATCAGCCCCAGCATTTT | - | TRBV28 | - | TRBJ1-5
CSATPIGQGGADTQYF | TGCAGTGCTACACCCATCGGACAGGGGGGAGCAGATACGCAGTATTTT | few | TRBV20-1 | TRBD1 | TRBJ2-3
CASSFSGFNQPQHF | TGTGCCAGCAGTTTTTCAGGGTTCAATCAGCCCCAGCATTTT | few | TRBV27 | - | TRBJ1-5
CASGASTDTQYF | TGTGCCTCCGGGGCCAGCACAGATACGCAGTATTTT | many | TRBV25-1 | - | TRBJ2-3
CASSHRWTGRNTEAFF | TGTGCCAGTAGTCACCGATGGACAGGTAGGAACACTGAAGCTTTCTTT | many | TRBV19 | TRBD1 | TRBJ1-1
CASSPQIGSEKLFF | TGTGCCAGCAGCCCCCAGATCGGCAGTGAAAAACTGTTTTTT | many | TRBV12-3/TRBV12-4 | - | TRBJ1-4